The 9 T cell receptor beta chains below come from one sample, sequenced in a study of response to subunit inactivated influenza vaccine. TCRdb re-analysed the RT-PCR reads in MiXCR, keeping a single row per CDR3 protein. This table holds about 700,000 distinct CDR3 sequences, approximately 15% found once. The specimen comprised PBMCs from blood, sampled approximately 15 days before vaccination. These receptors were collected from a man aged 50 to 59 who received an inactivated influenza vaccine.

This clonotype was counted a few times. The V call is TRBV24-1, the J call TRBJ2-1; tentative D call: TRBD1 (5 bases). CDR1 is KGHDR, CDR2 SFDVKD, per germline. Trimming took 0 bases from V and 9 from J, leaving 14 bases between them. The CDR3 consists of 15 residues. CDR3 amino acids: CATSDLKGAWGEQFF. The CDR3 region has the DNA TGTGCCACCAGTGATTTGAAAGGGGCGTGGGGTGAGCAGTTCTTC.

This clonotype was observed a few times. The chain links TRBV14 to TRBJ2-1; no clear D. Trimming pared 0 bases from V and 7 bases from J, leaving 4 bases between. The germline V gene has CDR1 SGHDN and CDR2 FVKESK. The CDR3 totals 12 residues. The DNA for the CDR3 is TGTGCCAGCAGCCAAGATTTGAATGAGCAGTTCTTC. Its protein product is CASSQDLNEQFF.

This sequence joins TRBV20-1 and TRBJ2-7; TRBD1 matches 9 bases. The germline CDR1 and CDR2 sequences are DFQATT and SNEGSKA (reference sequence). This CDR3 is 16 amino acids long. V was pared by 3 bases and J by 4 bases, with 13 bases of the junction left unmatched. CDR3 nucleotide sequence: TGCAGTGCTAGTACTCTTGGGGACAGGGTAACGTACGAGCAGTACTTC. Amino acids: CSASTLGDRVTYEQYF.

V usage is TRBV10-3 and J usage is TRBJ2-1, with a possible D match to TRBD2 (7 bases). This CDR3 is built from 16 residues. V was cut by 6 bases and J by 3 bases, with 18 bases left in between. Germline lookup yields CDR1 ENHRY and CDR2 SYGVKD. CDR3 sequence reads: CAISSGGGAVYNEQFF. In DNA, the CDR3 is TGTGCCATCAGCTCAGGTGGGGGGGCCGTCTACAATGAGCAGTTCTTC.

The rearrangement uses TRBV14 and TRBJ2-3; maybe TRBD1 (5 bases). This CDR3 contains 13 residues. The ends were cut back, 0 bases at V and 11 bases at J, with 12 bases in the middle. Germline V lookup: CDR1 SGHDN, CDR2 FVKESK. CDR3 loop: CASSQEGVKRQYF. In nucleotides, the CDR3 is TGTGCCAGCAGCCAAGAAGGGGTCAAGAGGCAGTATTTT.

The rearrangement uses TRBV20-1 and TRBJ1-1; D gene uncertain. The CDR3 sequence is 12 residues long. V was shortened by 4 bases and J by 2 bases, with 8 bases between the two germline ends. Per germline, CDR1 DFQATT and CDR2 SNEGSKA (reference sequence). The CDR3 coding sequence is TGCAGTGCTAATGGTCTTAACACTGAAGCTTTCTTT. Protein product: CSANGLNTEAFF.

This clonotype was seen ten or more times. The V gene is TRBV7-2, the J gene TRBJ2-2, with 7 bases that match TRBD2. Germline CDR1 SGHTA, CDR2 FQGNSA. This CDR3 spans 14 amino acids. V was pared by 5 bases and J by 6 bases, with 6 bases of the junction left unmatched. CDR3 coding DNA: TGTGCCAGCAGCCCCAGTCTAGCGGCCGGGGAGCTGTTTTTT. Its translation is CASSPSLAAGELFF. Full variable domain (missing parts from reference TRBV7-2 and TRBJ2-2): GAGVSQSPSNKVTEKGKDVELRCDPISGHTALYWYRQSLGQGLEFLIYFQGNSAPDKSGLPSDRFSAERTGGSVSTLTIQRTQQEDSAVYLCASSPSLAAGELFFGEGSRLTVL.

The CDR3 DNA reads as TGTGCCAGCAGCCGAGAGGGGACAGGGTATGGCTACACCTTC. The encoded protein is CASSREGTGYGYTF. This chain joins TRBV7-2 and TRBJ1-2; TRBD1 aligns across 9 bases. Trimming took 5 bases from V and 5 from J; bases not matched to a gene: 6. Germline-derived CDR1 and CDR2 are SGHTA and FQGNSA. The CDR3 totals 14 residues. Based on the CDR3 plus reference TRBV7-2 and TRBJ1-2, the full variable domain is GAGVSQSPSNKVTEKGKDVELRCDPISGHTALYWYRQSLGQGLEFLIYFQGNSAPDKSGLPSDRFSAERTGGSVSTLTIQRTQQEDSAVYLCASSREGTGYGYTFGSGTRLTVV.

A few counts support this clonotype. This sequence joins TRBV2 and TRBJ1-5, with TRBD1 identical over 7 bases. CDR3 length: 14 amino acids. Germline V gives CDR1 SNHLY, CDR2 FYNNEI. Unmatched junction bases numbered 10, after V lost 8 bases and J lost 6 bases. CDR3 DNA sequence: TGTGCCAGCGCAGGGGGGGGCCGTTTTCAGCCCCAGCATTTT. Protein: CASAGGGRFQPQHF.